The sequence of this T cell receptor (beta chain) was determined in a study of control samples from healthy donors and cancer patients. Germline CDR1 reads MNHNS; CDR2 reads SASEGT. The germline V and J ends were trimmed by 3 bases and 9 bases, with 18 bases remaining between them. CDR3 size: 15 residues. TCRdb keeps only in-frame clones here, not all; method: immunoSEQ multiplex PCR. The sample holds a few hundred thousand clones, about 93% seen once. The specimen was PBMCs. This clonotype was obtained from a man in his forties with head and neck cancer. This chain connects TRBV6-1 to TRBJ1-5; the D gene is possibly TRBD1 (5 bases). The CDR3 region has the DNA TGTGCCAGCAGTGACCACGGGGCAGCCCAAGGGCCCCAGCATTTT. Protein: CASSDHGAAQGPQHF.